These 15 T cell receptor beta chains share one sample of origin, sequenced in a study of OX40 agonist ivuxolimab in advanced cancers. Sequenced by immunoSEQ multiplex PCR; TCRdb stores in-frame clones only, minus some. The data hold 45,000 to 60,000 clones, with roughly 83% observed a single time. The sample in question was CD4+ or CD8+ T cells sorted from blood, obtained in a trial of the OX40 agonist ivuxolimab. The origin of the receptors is an adult with an advanced solid tumor such as melanoma, head and neck, liver or kidney cancer.

The V call is TRBV18, the J call TRBJ1-5, with D uncertain. The V end lost 2 bases, the J end lost 1 base, and 3 bases lay between the germline ends. The CDR3 is 13 residues long. CDR1 is KGHSH, CDR2 LQKENI, per germline. The CDR3 loop is CASSPVSNQPQHF. The CDR3 nucleotides are TGTGCCAGCTCACCAGTAAGCAATCAGCCCCAGCATTTT.

The chain couples TRBV5-1 to TRBJ1-5, with 11 bases matching TRBD1. Germline V gene data show CDR1 as SGHRS and CDR2 as YFSETQ. J was trimmed by 5 bases and V by 4 bases; bases with no gene match: 2. This CDR3 has 14 residues. DNA of the CDR3: TGCGCCAGCAGCCGGGACAGGGGGGATCAGCCCCAGCATTTT. It codes for CASSRDRGDQPQHF.

The chain links TRBV18 to TRBJ1-2; D ambiguous. The CDR3 covers 14 residues. Trimming shortened V by 3 bases and J by 4 bases, and 12 bases separated the two germline ends. In germline, CDR1 is KGHSH, CDR2 LQKENI. In nucleotides, the CDR3 is TGTGCCAGCTCACCGCCCTCGGGCTTCTATGGCTACACCTTC. Translated, it gives CASSPPSGFYGYTF.

The chain couples TRBV7-9 to TRBJ1-2; 8 bases map to TRBD1. Trimming removed 5 bases from V and 3 bases from J; junction bases left unmatched: 11. Germline CDR1 SEHNR, CDR2 FQNEAQ (reference sequence). The CDR3 contains 16 residues. CDR3 DNA: TGTGCCAGCAGCACAGCGGGACAGGTGATGTACTATGGCTACACCTTC. This encodes CASSTAGQVMYYGYTF.

This clone was counted only a few times. Other DNA sequences in this specimen translate into the identical CDR3. The chain is built from TRBV4-1 and TRBJ2-6, with a possible D match to TRBD1 (5 bases). The germline CDR1 and CDR2 sequences are MGHRA and YSYEKL. V shed 1 base and J shed 1 base, with 20 bases lying between them. The length of the CDR3 is 20 residues. This CDR3 is CASSQGSTAEFLSGANVLTF. DNA for the CDR3: TGCGCCAGCAGCCAAGGGTCGACAGCAGAATTTCTATCTGGGGCCAACGTCCTGACTTTC.

The chain links TRBV7-3 to TRBJ1-1; 7 bases match TRBD1. V was clipped by 5 bases and J by 5 bases; unmatched bases: 11. This CDR3 has 15 residues. In germline, CDR1 is SGHTA, CDR2 FQGTGA. The CDR3 sequence: CASSPQGDSLTEAFF. CDR3 coding DNA: TGTGCCAGCAGCCCCCAAGGGGACAGTCTTACTGAAGCTTTCTTT.

This sequence joins TRBV7-6 and TRBJ2-3; the match to TRBD2 covers 9 bases. Losses at the gene ends were 2 bases for V and 6 bases for J; bases not matched to a gene: 6. Germline V gives CDR1 SGHVS, CDR2 FNYEAQ. The CDR3 is 15 amino acids. In DNA form, the CDR3 reads TGTGCCAGCAGCTTAAATAGCGGGAGTGGGGATACGCAGTATTTT. This translates into CASSLNSGSGDTQYF.

This chain connects TRBV6-5 to TRBJ2-5; 7 bases agree with TRBD1. J gave up 1 base and V 4 bases, and 6 bases lay outside the gene matches. Germline V gives CDR1 MNHEY, CDR2 SVGAGI. This CDR3 is built from 15 residues. In nucleotides, the CDR3 is TGTGCCAGCAGTTCCACAGGGGCCCCCCAAGAGACCCAGTACTTC. Translation gives CASSSTGAPQETQYF.

The chain carries TRBV6-5 and TRBJ2-5; D gene uncertain. Trimming took off 7 bases at V and 5 bases at J, with 11 bases between the two ends. CDR1 MNHEY and CDR2 SVGAGI come from the germline V gene. This CDR3 comprises 12 residues. The CDR3 here is CASNPDGETQYF. The CDR3 bases are TGTGCCAGCAACCCCGATGGGGAGACCCAGTACTTC.

The chain uses TRBV4-1 and TRBJ2-1; D gene ambiguous. Germline V gene lookup returns CDR1 MGHRA and CDR2 YSYEKL. The CDR3 spans 15 residues. Trimming stripped 1 base from V and 5 bases from J, with 12 bases between. The CDR3 protein is CASSQVVSVNNEQFF. Here the CDR3 DNA reads TGCGCCAGCAGCCAAGTTGTTTCCGTAAACAATGAGCAGTTCTTC.

V usage is TRBV10-3 and J usage is TRBJ2-5; tentatively, D is TRBD2 (5 bases). V dropped 2 bases and J dropped 7 bases, with 14 bases sitting between them. CDR1 and CDR2 from the germline V gene are ENHRY and SYGVKD. This CDR3 spans 14 amino acids. CDR3 protein: CAISEEGSSGTQYF. CDR3 DNA sequence: TGTGCCATCAGTGAGGAAGGGAGTTCGGGGACCCAGTACTTC.

This sequence joins TRBV2 and TRBJ2-7; D is perhaps TRBD1 (6 bases). CDR3 length: 14 amino acids. V lost 8 bases and J 4 bases, leaving 18 bases between the germline ends. The germline gives CDR1 SNHLY, CDR2 FYNNEI. CDR3 nucleotide sequence: TGTGCCAGCTGCTGGAGACAGGACGAATACGAGCAGTACTTC. Its protein is CASCWRQDEYEQYF.

The gene calls are TRBV19 and TRBJ1-2, with D hard to call. The CDR3 has 14 amino acids. The V gene lost 3 bases and the J gene lost 2 bases, with 10 bases spanning the gap. Germline V gene data show CDR1 as LNHDA and CDR2 as SQIVND (reference sequence). CDR3 protein: CASSISGPNYGYTF. CDR3 in DNA: TGTGCCAGTAGTATCTCCGGCCCCAACTATGGCTACACCTTC.

Points on this clone: Other DNA sequences in this specimen translate into the identical CDR3. The chain's CDR3 is CASSLEGNYGYTF. The CDR3 bases are TGCGCCAGCAGCTTGGAGGGGAACTATGGCTACACCTTC. V gene TRBV5-1 combines with J gene TRBJ1-2, with a weak D call TRBD1 (5 bases). Germline values: CDR1 SGHRS, CDR2 YFSETQ. There are 13 residues in the CDR3. The V gene lost 0 bases and the J gene lost 2 bases, with 5 bases spanning the gap.

The CDR3 nucleotides read TGTGCCAGCAGCACCTATACCCCATCTGAAGCTTTCTTT. Its protein is CASSTYTPSEAFF. The chain carries TRBV28 and TRBJ1-1; no definite D call. Germline V CDR1 and CDR2: MDHEN, SYDVKM. Trimming took 6 bases from V and 6 from J, leaving 14 bases between them. CDR3 size: 13 residues.